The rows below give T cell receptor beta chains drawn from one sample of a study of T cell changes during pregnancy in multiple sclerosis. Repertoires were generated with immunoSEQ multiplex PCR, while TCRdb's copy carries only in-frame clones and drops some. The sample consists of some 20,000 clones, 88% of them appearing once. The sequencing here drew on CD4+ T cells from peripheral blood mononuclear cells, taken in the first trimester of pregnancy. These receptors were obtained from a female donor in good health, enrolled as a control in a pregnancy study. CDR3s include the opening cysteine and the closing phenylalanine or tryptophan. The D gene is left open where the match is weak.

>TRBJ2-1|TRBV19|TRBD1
CASSAAGTGGFKEQFF
TGTGCCAGTAGTGCAGCCGGGACAGGGGGCTTTAAGGAGCAGTTCTTC
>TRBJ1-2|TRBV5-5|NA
CASSLVPGLGDGYTF
TGTGCCAGCAGTCTCGTCCCGGGTCTCGGGGATGGCTACACCTTC
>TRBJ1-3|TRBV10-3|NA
CAISGGETSGNTIYF
TGTGCCATCAGTGGGGGAGAAACCTCTGGAAACACCATATATTTT
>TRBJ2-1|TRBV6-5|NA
CASRTRPSPYNEQFF
TGTGCCAGCAGAACGAGGCCGAGCCCCTACAATGAGCAGTTCTTC
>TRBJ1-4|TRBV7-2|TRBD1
CASSLIRDRNEKLFF
TGTGCCAGCAGCCTCATAAGGGACAGAAATGAAAAACTGTTTTTT
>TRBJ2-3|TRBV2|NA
CASSEIESFDTQYF
TGTGCCAGCAGTGAAATAGAGTCATTTGATACGCAGTATTTT
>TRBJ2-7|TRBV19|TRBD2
CASSLLAGSSYEQYF
TGTGCCAGTAGTTTACTAGCGGGGAGCTCCTACGAGCAGTACTTC
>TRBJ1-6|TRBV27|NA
CASRPGQVYSPLHF
TGTGCCAGCAGACCCGGACAAGTCTATTCACCCCTCCACTTT
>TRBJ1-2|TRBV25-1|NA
CASLPEAARGYTF
TGTGCCAGCCTCCCCGAGGCTGCTCGTGGCTACACCTTC
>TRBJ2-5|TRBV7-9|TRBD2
CASSLLAGERETQYF
TGTGCCAGCAGCCTACTAGCGGGAGAACGAGAGACCCAGTACTTC
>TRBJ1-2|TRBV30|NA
CAWRQLGGGYTF
TGTGCCTGGAGGCAATTAGGGGGTGGCTACACCTTC